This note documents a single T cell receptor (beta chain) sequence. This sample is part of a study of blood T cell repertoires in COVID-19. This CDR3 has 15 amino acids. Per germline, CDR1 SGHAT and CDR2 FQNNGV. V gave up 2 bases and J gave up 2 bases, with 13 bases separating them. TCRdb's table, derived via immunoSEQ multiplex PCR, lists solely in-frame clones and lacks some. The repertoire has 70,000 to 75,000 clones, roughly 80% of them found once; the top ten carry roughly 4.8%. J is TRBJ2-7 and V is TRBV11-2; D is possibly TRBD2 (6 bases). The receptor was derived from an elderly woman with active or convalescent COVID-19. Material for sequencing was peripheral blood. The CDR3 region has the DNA TGTGCCAGCAGCTTACGGATGGACTATACCTACGAGCAGTACTTC. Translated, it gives CASSLRMDYTYEQYF.